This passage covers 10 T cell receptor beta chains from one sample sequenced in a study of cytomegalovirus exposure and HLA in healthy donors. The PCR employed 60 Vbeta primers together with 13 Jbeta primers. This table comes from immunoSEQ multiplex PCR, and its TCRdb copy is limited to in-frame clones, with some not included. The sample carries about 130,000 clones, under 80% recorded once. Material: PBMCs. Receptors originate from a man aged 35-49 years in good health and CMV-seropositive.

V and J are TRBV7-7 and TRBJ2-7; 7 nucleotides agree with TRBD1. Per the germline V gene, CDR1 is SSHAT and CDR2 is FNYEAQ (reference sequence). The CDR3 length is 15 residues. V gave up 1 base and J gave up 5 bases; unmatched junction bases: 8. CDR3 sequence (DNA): TGTGCCAGCAGCTTAGGCGCAGGGGGTGGGGACGAGCAGTACTTC. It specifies CASSLGAGGGDEQYF. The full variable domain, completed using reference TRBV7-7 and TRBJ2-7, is GAGVSQSPRYKVTKRGQDVTLRCDPISSHATLYWYQQALGQGPEFLTYFNYEAQPDKSGLPSDRFSAERPEGSISTLTIQRTEQRDSAMYRCASSLGAGGGDEQYFGPGTRLTVT.

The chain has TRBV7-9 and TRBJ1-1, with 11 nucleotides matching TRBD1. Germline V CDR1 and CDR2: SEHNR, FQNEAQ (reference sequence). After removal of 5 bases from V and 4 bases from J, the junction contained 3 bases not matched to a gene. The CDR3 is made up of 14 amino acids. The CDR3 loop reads CASSPGTGGTEAFF. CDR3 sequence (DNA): TGTGCCAGCAGCCCCGGGACAGGGGGCACTGAAGCTTTCTTT.

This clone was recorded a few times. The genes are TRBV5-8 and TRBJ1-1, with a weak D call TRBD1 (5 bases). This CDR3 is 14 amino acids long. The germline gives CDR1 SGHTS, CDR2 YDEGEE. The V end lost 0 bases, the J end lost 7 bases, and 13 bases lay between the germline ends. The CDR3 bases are TGTGCCAGCAGCTTGGCAGGGACTACACATGAAGCTTTCTTT. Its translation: CASSLAGTTHEAFF.

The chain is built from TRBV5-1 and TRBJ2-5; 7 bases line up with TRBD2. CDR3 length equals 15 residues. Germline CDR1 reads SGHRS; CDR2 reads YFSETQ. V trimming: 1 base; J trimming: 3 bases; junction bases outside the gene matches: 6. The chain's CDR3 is CASSLSGGREETQYF. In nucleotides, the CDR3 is TGCGCCAGCAGCTTGAGCGGAGGGAGGGAAGAGACCCAGTACTTC.

The CDR3 is CASSAGTGYNSPLHF. The CDR3 nucleotides read TGTGCCAGCAGTGCCGGGACAGGTTATAATTCACCCCTCCACTTT. The chain is built from TRBV25-1 and TRBJ1-6; 8 bases map to TRBD1. Germline V gives CDR1 MGHDK, CDR2 SYGVNS. V lost 4 bases, J lost 4 bases, and 3 bases stayed unmatched. The CDR3 runs 15 residues.

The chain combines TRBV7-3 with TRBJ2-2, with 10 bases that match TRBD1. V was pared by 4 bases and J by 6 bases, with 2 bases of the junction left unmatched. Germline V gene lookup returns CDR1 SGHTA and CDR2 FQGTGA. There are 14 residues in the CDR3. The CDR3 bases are TGTGCCAGCAGCTACGGACAGGGGGCCGGGGAGCTGTTTTTT. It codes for CASSYGQGAGELFF.

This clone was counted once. The DNA for the CDR3 is TGTGCCAGCAGCTTAGAGGAGGGAGAAGTTGAAAAACTGTTTTTT. Protein sequence: CASSLEEGEVEKLFF. V gene TRBV11-2 combines with J gene TRBJ1-4; D uncertain. The CDR3 spans 15 residues. Trimming removed 0 bases at V and 7 bases at J, with 12 bases between. Germline loops: CDR1 SGHAT, CDR2 FQNNGV.

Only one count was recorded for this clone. The CDR3 coding sequence is TGTGCCAGTAGTATTGGACGGGGGAACACTGAAGCTTTCTTT. This gives the protein CASSIGRGNTEAFF. The V call is TRBV19, the J call TRBJ1-1, with D hard to call. CDR3 length equals 14 residues. Germline loops: CDR1 LNHDA, CDR2 SQIVND (reference sequence). V lost 3 bases and J 1 base, leaving 9 bases between the germline ends.

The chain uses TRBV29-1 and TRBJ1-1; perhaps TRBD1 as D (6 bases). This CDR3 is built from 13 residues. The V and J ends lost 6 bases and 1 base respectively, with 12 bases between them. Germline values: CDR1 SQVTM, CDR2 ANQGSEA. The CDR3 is CSVRTEPNTEAFF. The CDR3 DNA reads TGCAGCGTGAGGACAGAACCGAACACTGAAGCTTTCTTT. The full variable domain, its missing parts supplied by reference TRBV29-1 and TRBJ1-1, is SAVISQKPSRDICQRGTSLTIQCQVDSQVTMMFWYRQQPGQSLTLIATANQGSEATYESGFVIDKFPISRPNLTFSTLTVSNMSPEDSSIYLCSVRTEPNTEAFFGQGTRLTVV.

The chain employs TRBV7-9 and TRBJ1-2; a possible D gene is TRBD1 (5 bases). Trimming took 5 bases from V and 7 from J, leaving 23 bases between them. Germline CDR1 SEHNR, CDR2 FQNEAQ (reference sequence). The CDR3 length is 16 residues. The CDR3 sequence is CASSPSFTRQGGGYTF. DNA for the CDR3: TGTGCCAGCAGCCCCAGTTTCACCCGGCAGGGTGGTGGCTACACCTTC.